These 26 T cell receptor beta chains originate from one sample sequenced in a study of CD8 T cells in Susac syndrome. When the RNA was reverse transcribed, random hexamers were used with an input of roughly 0.45 to 1 ug. TCRdb analysed the immunoSEQ multiplex PCR reads with MiXCR anew, one entry per CDR3 protein. This sample has roughly 170,000 distinct CDR3 sequences, with roughly 92% found just once. Sequencing was done on a sample of CD4+ T cells from PBMCs. Receptors were obtained from a human donor with multiple sclerosis.

This chain uses TRBV6-5 with TRBJ1-2; the D is unclear. The CDR3 runs 13 residues. CDR1 and CDR2 from the germline V gene are MNHEY and SVGAGI. V dropped 0 bases and J dropped 5 bases, with 7 bases sitting between them. CDR3 protein: CASSYSYKYGYTF. CDR3 coding DNA: TGTGCCAGCAGTTACTCTTACAAGTATGGCTACACCTTC.

V and J are TRBV4-3 and TRBJ2-2, with unresolved D. The V gene lost 0 bases and the J gene lost 4 bases, with 12 bases spanning the gap. CDR1 and CDR2 from the germline V gene are LGHNA and YSLEER. The CDR3 totals 16 residues. The DNA of the CDR3 is TGCGCCAGCAGCCAAGATTCCACCACGGGCACCGGGGAGCTGTTTTTT. This gives the protein CASSQDSTTGTGELFF.

The chain combines TRBV9 with TRBJ2-1; D not certain. Trimming cost V 0 bases and J 9 bases, with 22 bases left between them. Germline assignment: CDR1 SGDLS and CDR2 YYNGEE. The CDR3 loop spans 17 amino acids. This CDR3 is CASSVGHESFWIGEQFF. Here the CDR3 DNA reads TGTGCCAGCAGCGTAGGTCATGAGTCGTTTTGGATAGGTGAGCAGTTCTTC.

The CDR3 DNA reads TGTGCCACCAGCAGACAGCTCCTAGTACTGTCGGGAGAGCAGTACTTC. Translation gives CATSRQLLVLSGEQYF. This chain links TRBV15 with TRBJ2-7; D might be TRBD2 (5 bases). V was pared by 2 bases and J by 7 bases, with 21 bases between. Germline CDR1 is LNHNV and CDR2 is YYDKDF (reference sequence). The CDR3 extends over 16 amino acids.

The chain recombines TRBV12-3 or TRBV12-4 with TRBJ2-7; TRBD1 matches 8 bases. The V segment lost 5 bases and the J segment 6 bases; nucleotides outside the gene matches: 6. The CDR3 is 13 amino acids. CDR3 in DNA: TGTGCCAGCAGTCTGGGACAGGAGAGCGAGCAGTACTTC. This sequence encodes CASSLGQESEQYF.

The chain recombines TRBV5-1 with TRBJ1-6; 8 bases match TRBD1. This CDR3 has 18 amino acids. Looked up from germline, CDR1 is SGHRS and CDR2 is YFSETQ. J was trimmed by 7 bases and V by 4 bases; bases with no gene match: 16. CDR3 amino acids: CASSGIPGGPSRNSPLHF. The CDR3 bases are TGCGCCAGCAGCGGGATTCCAGGGGGCCCCTCACGAAATTCACCCCTCCACTTT.

This chain links TRBV20-1 with TRBJ2-5; 7 bases are a match to TRBD1. The CDR3 length is 15 residues. From germline, CDR1 is DFQATT and CDR2 SNEGSKA (reference sequence). J gave up 4 bases and V 0 bases, and 8 bases lay outside the gene matches. This CDR3 is CSARDATGRGETQYF. The CDR3 region has the DNA TGCAGTGCTAGAGATGCGACAGGGAGAGGAGAGACCCAGTACTTC.

The V and J genes are TRBV28 and TRBJ2-5; no clear D gene. Trimming pared 8 bases from V and 1 base from J, leaving 8 bases between. This CDR3 spans 12 amino acids. CDR1 and CDR2 (germline): MDHEN, SYDVKM. The CDR3 DNA reads TGTGCCAGCGGGGTAACCCAAGAGACCCAGTACTTC. Residues: CASGVTQETQYF.

The count of this clonotype is one. The genes are TRBV12-3 or TRBV12-4 and TRBJ1-1, with D perhaps TRBD1 (5 bases). The CDR3 is 14 residues long. Trimming removed 3 bases from V and 1 base from J, with 9 bases in between. The chain's CDR3 is CASSFAGENTEAFF. The CDR3 region has the DNA TGTGCCAGCAGTTTTGCGGGGGAGAACACTGAAGCTTTCTTT.

Only one count was recorded for this clonotype. The chain couples TRBV12-3 or TRBV12-4 to TRBJ2-5; no firm D call. The V gene lost 3 bases and the J gene lost 3 bases, with 5 bases spanning the gap. The CDR3 extends over 12 amino acids. CDR3 protein: CASSFNEETQYF. The CDR3 DNA reads TGTGCCAGCAGTTTTAACGAAGAGACCCAGTACTTC.

The table lists this clonotype with a count of one. The V gene is TRBV6-5, the J gene TRBJ1-2, with TRBD1 matching 7 bases. After removal of 6 bases from V and 8 bases from J, the junction contained 9 bases not matched to a gene. Per germline, CDR1 MNHEY and CDR2 SVGAGI. CDR3 length: 13 residues. The CDR3 sequence is CASRTRQGNGYTF. The CDR3 DNA is TGTGCCAGCAGAACTCGACAGGGAAACGGCTACACCTTC.

DNA for the CDR3: TGTGCCAGCAGCCTGCGACAGGGGAAGAGTCTAAGCAATGAGCAGTTCTTC. It translates to CASSLRQGKSLSNEQFF. The chain employs TRBV7-9 and TRBJ2-1, with 8 bases matching TRBD1. This CDR3 is built from 17 residues. V lost 5 bases, J lost 6 bases, and 15 bases stayed unmatched. Germline loops: CDR1 SEHNR, CDR2 FQNEAQ (reference sequence).

This chain links TRBV2 with TRBJ1-5, with 7 bases that match TRBD1. This CDR3 has 17 residues. CDR1 and CDR2 (germline): SNHLY, FYNNEI. V gave up 3 bases and J gave up 0 bases; unmatched junction bases: 8. This CDR3 reads CASSDLSGQDSNQPQHF. The CDR3 bases are TGTGCCAGCAGTGACCTAAGTGGACAGGATAGCAATCAGCCCCAGCATTTT.

Regarding this clonotype: Sequence at one end of the junction differs from germline and may be a read error. CDR3 sequence: CASSQVAGGYSEQFF. The CDR3 coding sequence is TGCGCCAGCAGCCAAGTCGCGGGGGGGTACAGTGAGCAGTTCTTC. This chain links TRBV4-1 with TRBJ2-1; 9 bases are shared with TRBD2. CDR3 size: 15 residues. Germline loops: CDR1 MGHRA, CDR2 YSYEKL.

The table lists this clonotype with a count of one. The chain is built from TRBV7-9 and TRBJ2-5, with D uncertain. Germline V gene sequence: CDR1 SEHNR, CDR2 FQNEAQ (reference sequence). V was pared by 3 bases and J by 3 bases, with 8 bases between. The CDR3 consists of 13 residues. CDR3 sequence: CASSFGVKETQYF. In nucleotides, the CDR3 is TGTGCCAGCAGCTTTGGAGTTAAAGAGACCCAGTACTTC.

The V and J genes are TRBV7-9 and TRBJ1-2; no clear D gene. CDR3 length equals 18 residues. Germline lookup yields CDR1 SEHNR and CDR2 FQNEAQ (reference sequence). V lost 0 bases and J lost 4, with 21 bases in between. CDR3 in DNA: TGTGCCAGCAGCTTAGCGGTTACACAGCGCCGGCATCCCTATGGCTACACCTTC. Translation gives CASSLAVTQRRHPYGYTF.

The chain recombines TRBV29-1 with TRBJ2-7; no firm D call. CDR1 is SQVTM and CDR2 is ANQGSEA in the germline V gene. V was pared by 1 base and J by 6 bases, with 10 bases between. The CDR3 sequence is 12 residues long. The CDR3 loop reads CSVEVYGFEQYF. The CDR3 DNA sequence: TGCAGCGTTGAAGTGTACGGGTTCGAGCAGTACTTC.

The chain employs TRBV27 and TRBJ2-2, with 7 bases fitting TRBD2. The CDR3 consists of 16 residues. Trimming removed 2 bases from V and 0 bases from J; junction bases left unmatched: 3. Germline V gene sequence: CDR1 MNHEY, CDR2 SMNVEV (reference sequence). The CDR3 reads CASSLREDANTGELFF. In DNA form, the CDR3 reads TGTGCCAGCAGTTTACGGGAGGACGCGAACACCGGGGAGCTGTTTTTT.

In this sample, this clonotype turned up a few times. The chain combines TRBV11-2 with TRBJ2-3, with TRBD2 as a possible D gene (6 bases). The V gene lost 5 bases and the J gene lost 5 bases, with 11 bases spanning the gap. Germline CDR1 and CDR2: SGHAT and FQNNGV. CDR3 size: 13 residues. For the CDR3, the DNA is TGTGCCAGCAGCGCGGGACCTAAAGATACGCAGTATTTT. Amino acid sequence: CASSAGPKDTQYF.

The chain is built from TRBV12-3 or TRBV12-4 and TRBJ2-7, with a weak D call TRBD2 (6 bases). The CDR3 is 15 amino acids. Trimming removed 6 bases at V and 5 bases at J, with 20 bases between. Here the CDR3 DNA reads TGTGCCAGCAGGGGCCCCTCTCACGGGAGCAACGAGCAGTACTTC. Residues: CASRGPSHGSNEQYF.

V is TRBV5-4 and J is TRBJ1-6; D is perhaps TRBD1 (5 bases). This CDR3 has 15 amino acids. Germline V lookup: CDR1 SGHNT, CDR2 YYREEE (reference sequence). V lost 5 bases and J 9 bases, leaving 18 bases between the germline ends. CDR3 amino acids: CASSLTGTEGSPLHF. The DNA for the CDR3 is TGTGCCAGCAGTTTGACCGGGACGGAGGGTTCACCCCTCCACTTT.

This rearrangement joins TRBV6-5 to TRBJ2-4; D uncertain. V lost 2 bases to trimming and J lost 9 bases, with 5 bases between them. The CDR3 covers 11 residues. Looked up from germline, CDR1 is MNHEY and CDR2 is SVGAGI. The CDR3 is CASSYGFIQYF. For the CDR3, the DNA is TGTGCCAGCAGTTACGGGTTCATTCAGTACTTC.

This sequence joins TRBV29-1 and TRBJ1-1; no clear D gene. This CDR3 is built from 13 residues. The V end was cut by 7 bases, the J end by 2 bases, with 14 bases between. Germline values: CDR1 SQVTM, CDR2 ANQGSEA. The CDR3 reads CSAYRTTNTEAFF. Here the CDR3 DNA reads TGCAGCGCATACCGCACAACCAACACTGAAGCTTTCTTT.

The chain employs TRBV20-1 and TRBJ2-4, with D perhaps TRBD2 (6 bases). There are 12 residues in the CDR3. Germline CDR1 and CDR2: DFQATT and SNEGSKA (reference sequence). The V end was cut by 6 bases, the J end by 5 bases, with 11 bases between. The CDR3 loop is CSALGGENIQYF. The CDR3 nucleotides read TGCAGTGCCCTCGGGGGAGAAAACATTCAGTACTTC.

The chain links TRBV28 to TRBJ1-2, with 11 bases lining up with TRBD1. V lost 6 bases, J lost 4 bases, and 4 bases stayed unmatched. This CDR3 is built from 14 residues. Germline lookup yields CDR1 MDHEN and CDR2 SYDVKM. The DNA of the CDR3 is TGTGCCAGCAGCGGGGACAGGGGGATCTATGGCTACACCTTC. This encodes CASSGDRGIYGYTF.

This chain links TRBV20-1 with TRBJ2-5; D call uncertain. The CDR3 sequence is 15 residues long. The V gene lost 5 bases and the J gene lost 0 bases, with 16 bases spanning the gap. Per the germline V gene, CDR1 is DFQATT and CDR2 is SNEGSKA (reference sequence). The CDR3 loop is CSASPTNWYQETQYF. The CDR3 nucleotides are TGCAGTGCTTCCCCAACCAACTGGTACCAAGAGACCCAGTACTTC.